A single sample is the source of the 30 T cell receptor beta chains below, sequenced in a study of Ad26.COV2.S vaccination and SARS-CoV-2 variants. Sequencing was performed with immunoSEQ multiplex PCR; in TCRdb, only in-frame clones are kept and a portion is missing. The sample has some 640,000 clones, roughly 90% seen once. Regarding treatment: 15 to 20 received Ad26.COV2.S at low or high dose, single or two shots; several received placebo; per-sample allocation not given. Sampling was performed 63 days after the first vaccine or placebo injection. The source material was peripheral blood, sampled in a trial of Ad26.COV2.S vaccine versus placebo. The receptors were gathered from a person between 18 and 65 years old who received the Ad26.COV2.S COVID-19 vaccine or a placebo.

This chain connects TRBV3-1 (or the pseudogene TRBV3-2) to TRBJ2-7, with 13 positions matching TRBD2. There are 16 residues in the CDR3. The V gene end was trimmed by 3 bases and the J gene end by 7 bases; junction bases not matched to a gene: 9. CDR1 and CDR2 (germline): LGHDT, YNNKEL (reference sequence). CDR3 amino acids: CASSQRLAGGRLEQYF. CDR3 nucleotide sequence: TGTGCCAGCAGCCAGCGACTAGCGGGAGGACGCTTGGAGCAGTACTTC.

The chain links TRBV18 to TRBJ2-7; unclear D gene. The germline CDR1 and CDR2 sequences are KGHSH and LQKENI. V dropped 1 base and J dropped 2 bases, with 15 bases sitting between them. The CDR3 loop spans 16 amino acids. CDR3: CASSPQEVPITYEQYF. For the CDR3, the DNA is TGTGCCAGCTCACCACAAGAAGTTCCTATTACCTACGAGCAGTACTTC. Variable domain in full (rest from reference TRBV18 and TRBJ2-7): NAGVMQNPRHLVRRRGQEARLRCSPMKGHSHVYWYRQLPEEGLKFMVYLQKENIIDESGMPKERFSAEFPKEGPSILRIQQVVRGDSAAYFCASSPQEVPITYEQYFGPGTRLTVT.

The J gene is TRBJ2-5, the V gene TRBV9; 11 nucleotides align to TRBD2. The CDR3 has 16 amino acids. V lost 0 bases, J lost 5 bases, and 6 bases stayed unmatched. In germline, CDR1 is SGDLS, CDR2 YYNGEE. CDR3 protein: CASSVGLAGGRETQYF. Written as DNA, the CDR3 is TGTGCCAGCAGCGTAGGGCTAGCGGGGGGCCGGGAGACCCAGTACTTC.

The V and J genes are TRBV30 and TRBJ2-1, with TRBD2 matching 7 bases. This CDR3 comprises 15 residues. Per the germline V gene, CDR1 is GTSNPN and CDR2 is SVGIG (reference sequence). With 2 bases clipped from V and 4 bases from J, the junction kept 8 bases outside the gene matches. DNA for the CDR3: TGTGCCTGGAGTAGGCCTAGCGGCCTATACAATGAGCAGTTCTTC. Its translation: CAWSRPSGLYNEQFF.

The gene calls are TRBV5-1 and TRBJ1-5, with D uncertain. The length of the CDR3 is 13 residues. CDR1 and CDR2 (germline): SGHRS, YFSETQ. V shed 5 bases and J shed 4 bases, with 10 bases lying between them. The CDR3 region has the DNA TGCGCCAGCAGGGAAACAGATAATCAGCCCCAGCATTTT. As protein: CASRETDNQPQHF.

The V and J genes are TRBV10-3 and TRBJ2-3; no clear D. The germline V gene has CDR1 ENHRY and CDR2 SYGVKD. Trimming removed 7 bases from V and 1 base from J, with 9 bases in between. The length of the CDR3 is 13 residues. The CDR3 spells CAITARRTDTQYF. The CDR3 DNA sequence: TGTGCCATCACGGCGAGGCGCACAGATACGCAGTATTTT.

The chain recombines TRBV11-2 with TRBJ2-5, with D possibly called TRBD1 or TRBD2 (5 bases each). CDR3 length: 14 residues. V lost 0 bases and J lost 2, with 7 bases in between. Germline loops: CDR1 SGHAT, CDR2 FQNNGV. CDR3: CASSLDREQETQYF. The CDR3 nucleotides read TGTGCCAGCAGCTTAGACAGGGAGCAAGAGACCCAGTACTTC.

The chain has TRBV24-1 and TRBJ2-7, with TRBD1 matching over 7 bases. The CDR3 contains 16 residues. Germline CDR1 reads KGHDR; CDR2 reads SFDVKD. Germline trimming cut 4 bases from V and 1 base from J; bases unmatched to any gene: 9. The chain's CDR3 is CATSDPQGDGSYEQYF. In DNA, the CDR3 is TGTGCCACCAGTGACCCCCAGGGGGACGGGTCCTACGAGCAGTACTTC.

This rearrangement joins TRBV21-1 to TRBJ2-7; the table's TRBD1 call for D was not verified on the DNA. TRBV21-1 is a pseudogene segment. The CDR3 has 17 amino acids. This chain's CDR3 is CASSKVGTGGESYEQYF. The CDR3 DNA reads as TGTGCCAGCAGCAAAGTAGGGACAGGGGGGGAATCCTACGAGCAGTACTTC.

CDR3: CASSSLAGVRETQYF. For the CDR3, the DNA is TGTGCCAGCAGCTCCCTAGCGGGGGTTAGAGAGACCCAGTACTTC. V gene TRBV5-6 combines with J gene TRBJ2-5; 10 nucleotides agree with TRBD2. This CDR3 comprises 15 residues. The germline CDR1 and CDR2 sequences are SGHDT and YYEEEE. Losses at the gene ends were 3 bases for V and 4 bases for J; bases not matched to a gene: 6.

The chain uses TRBV3-1 (or the pseudogene TRBV3-2) and TRBJ2-7; 7 bases are shared with TRBD1. The CDR3 has 16 amino acids. Germline trimming cut 2 bases from V and 5 bases from J; bases unmatched to any gene: 12. The germline V gene has CDR1 LGHDT and CDR2 YNNKEL (reference sequence). CDR3 residues: CASSQLTGQPVDEQYF. DNA for the CDR3: TGTGCCAGCAGCCAACTCACGGGACAGCCGGTGGACGAGCAGTACTTC.

The chain recombines TRBV4-3 with TRBJ1-5, with 9 bases lining up with TRBD1. CDR3 length: 15 amino acids. Per the germline V gene, CDR1 is LGHNA and CDR2 is YSLEER. J gave up 4 bases and V 4 bases, and 5 bases lay outside the gene matches. The CDR3 loop reads CASSPGTGFNQPQHF. In DNA form, the CDR3 reads TGCGCCAGCAGCCCAGGGACAGGGTTTAATCAGCCCCAGCATTTT.

This clone came up once. The rearrangement joins TRBV6-6 to TRBJ1-5, with no clear D. Germline CDR1 and CDR2: MNHNY and SVGAGI (reference sequence). V lost 2 bases, J lost 6 bases, and 5 bases lay in between. The CDR3 is 12 residues long. The CDR3 DNA is TGTGCCAGCAGTTACACCCTTCAGCCCCAGCATTTT. It is translated as CASSYTLQPQHF.

With regard to this clone: The junction departs from germline at one end; a sequencing error may be responsible. V is TRBV12-3 or TRBV12-4 and J is TRBJ1-5; perhaps TRBD1 as D (5 bases). CDR3 length: 12 residues. DNA of the CDR3: TGTGCCAGCAGTCTCGGACACGAAAGGATTAATTTT. It specifies CASSLGHERINF.

This clone appeared a single time. The chain has TRBV11-3 and TRBJ2-1; D assignment may be TRBD1 or TRBD2 (5 bases each). The V end lost 0 bases, the J end lost 0 bases, and 9 bases lay between the germline ends. The CDR3 contains 16 residues. The germline gives CDR1 SGHNT, CDR2 YENEEA. The CDR3 loop is CASSLEGTHSYNEQFF. The CDR3 DNA sequence: TGTGCCAGCAGCTTAGAGGGGACCCACTCCTACAATGAGCAGTTCTTC.

The chain couples TRBV7-9 to TRBJ1-2; D unresolved. Per germline, CDR1 SEHNR and CDR2 FQNEAQ (reference sequence). This CDR3 contains 14 residues. V lost 0 bases to trimming and J lost 6 bases, with 11 bases between them. Written as DNA, the CDR3 is TGTGCCAGCAGCTTAGCGGGCGGGTCGAATGGCTACACCTTC. Translation gives CASSLAGGSNGYTF.

The V and J genes are TRBV6-5 and TRBJ2-5, with 7 bases matching TRBD2. Germline V lookup: CDR1 MNHEY, CDR2 SVGAGI. V shed 2 bases, J shed 3 bases, and the junction held 3 bases outside the gene matches. The CDR3 is made up of 14 amino acids. The CDR3 coding sequence is TGTGCCAGCAGTTACGGGGGGGTAAAAGAGACCCAGTACTTC. Protein sequence: CASSYGGVKETQYF.

CDR3 DNA: TGCGCCAGCTATCAGACCGGGACAGGGGCCTACAATGAGCAGTTCTTC. Its translation: CASYQTGTGAYNEQFF. This chain links TRBV10-2 with TRBJ2-1, with 10 bases identical to TRBD1. The CDR3 is 16 residues long. From germline, CDR1 is WSHSY and CDR2 SAAADI. With V trimmed by 8 bases and J by 2 bases, 9 bases remained unmatched.

V gene TRBV4-2 combines with J gene TRBJ2-2, with a weak D call TRBD2 (5 bases). This CDR3 region has 17 residues. V lost 1 base to trimming and J lost 7 bases, with 19 bases between them. Germline lookup yields CDR1 LGHNA and CDR2 YNFKEQ. The CDR3 loop is CASSQGSRVGVNGELFF. For the CDR3, the DNA is TGTGCCAGCAGCCAAGGCTCGAGGGTCGGGGTGAACGGGGAGCTGTTTTTT.

The J gene is TRBJ2-3, the V gene TRBV7-2, with 13 bases matching TRBD2. The CDR3 spans 19 residues. Germline lookup yields CDR1 SGHTA and CDR2 FQGNSA. After removal of 1 base from V and 3 bases from J, the junction contained 10 bases not matched to a gene. Here the CDR3 reads CASSLEWLGGLAGTDTQYF. Here the CDR3 DNA reads TGTGCCAGCAGCTTAGAATGGCTAGGGGGACTAGCGGGGACAGATACGCAGTATTTT. The entire variable domain, with the rest obtained from reference TRBV7-2 and TRBJ2-3, is as follows: GAGVSQSPSNKVTEKGKDVELRCDPISGHTALYWYRQSLGQGLEFLIYFQGNSAPDKSGLPSDRFSAERTGGSVSTLTIQRTQQEDSAVYLCASSLEWLGGLAGTDTQYFGPGTRLTVL.

The chain is built from TRBV13 and TRBJ2-6, with TRBD1 as a possible D gene (6 bases). The germline V and J ends were trimmed by 4 bases and 3 bases, with 19 bases remaining between them. Germline V gene sequence: CDR1 PRHDT, CDR2 FYEKMQ (reference sequence). CDR3 length: 18 residues. CDR3: CASSCRDKGVLGANVLTF. CDR3 bases: TGTGCCAGCAGCTGCCGGGACAAGGGCGTCCTTGGGGCCAACGTCCTGACTTTC.

For the CDR3, the DNA is TGTGCCACGCAACAGGGGGCCTCCTACAATGAGCAGTTCTTC. Its protein product is CATQQGASYNEQFF. The rearrangement joins TRBV24-1 to TRBJ2-1; 9 positions agree with TRBD1. The V and J ends lost 10 bases and 0 bases, in that order; junction bases with no gene match: 3. Germline CDR1 KGHDR, CDR2 SFDVKD. This CDR3 contains 14 residues.

The chain carries TRBV19 and TRBJ1-2; D gene ambiguous. This CDR3 has 11 amino acids. Trimming removed 5 bases at V and 8 bases at J, with 9 bases between. Germline V gene sequence: CDR1 LNHDA, CDR2 SQIVND (reference sequence). CDR3 amino acids: CASSSGSGYTF. In nucleotides, the CDR3 is TGTGCCAGTAGTTCGGGGTCCGGCTACACCTTC.

The V and J genes are TRBV5-1 and TRBJ2-7; 10 positions agree with TRBD1. The CDR3 has 15 residues. Looked up from germline, CDR1 is SGHRS and CDR2 is YFSETQ. Germline trimming cut 4 bases from V and 3 bases from J; bases unmatched to any gene: 7. In DNA, the CDR3 is TGCGCCAGCAGCGTAGACAGGGGGCCCGTCTACGAGCAGTACTTC. Its translation: CASSVDRGPVYEQYF. The entire variable domain, with the rest obtained from reference TRBV5-1 and TRBJ2-7, is as follows: KAGVTQTPRYLIKTRGQQVTLSCSPISGHRSVSWYQQTPGQGLQFLFEYFSETQRNKGNFPGRFSGRQFSNSRSEMNVSTLELGDSALYLCASSVDRGPVYEQYFGPGTRLTVT.

This clone appeared once. The chain uses TRBV6-5 and TRBJ1-1; 8 nucleotides match TRBD1. V lost 0 bases, J lost 4 bases, and 7 bases stayed unmatched. Germline loops: CDR1 MNHEY, CDR2 SVGAGI. This CDR3 has 16 amino acids. The CDR3 DNA is TGTGCCAGCAGTTACTCGAACCAGGGGGCCAGCACTGAAGCTTTCTTT. This encodes CASSYSNQGASTEAFF.

The V call is TRBV9, the J call TRBJ2-2; 8 bases match TRBD1. The CDR3 spans 15 residues. V lost 3 bases to trimming and J lost 5 bases; unmatched junction nucleotides: 6. Germline V gene lookup returns CDR1 SGDLS and CDR2 YYNGEE. As DNA, the CDR3 is TGTGCCAGCAGCGCATACAGGGGGTGGACCGGGGAGCTGTTTTTT. As protein: CASSAYRGWTGELFF.

The J gene is TRBJ2-3, the V gene TRBV19; D may correspond to TRBD1 or TRBD2 (5 bases each). CDR1 is LNHDA and CDR2 is SQIVND in the germline V gene (reference sequence). CDR3 length: 16 amino acids. V was clipped by 7 bases and J by 1 base, with 18 bases between them. The CDR3 is CASTPRDGAGTDTQYF. In DNA, the CDR3 is TGTGCCAGTACCCCCAGGGACGGGGCCGGCACAGATACGCAGTATTTT.

The J gene is TRBJ2-1, the V gene TRBV11-2, with D possibly being TRBD2 (6 bases). Per the germline V gene, CDR1 is SGHAT and CDR2 is FQNNGV. This CDR3 region has 14 residues. V was clipped by 1 base and J by 7 bases, with 11 bases between them. The CDR3 nucleotides read TGTGCCAGCAGCTTAGCGACTAGGAGGAATGAGCAGTTCTTC. It codes for CASSLATRRNEQFF. The full variable domain, rest sourced from reference TRBV11-2 and TRBJ2-1, is EAGVAQSPRYKIIEKRQSVAFWCNPISGHATLYWYQQILGQGPKLLIQFQNNGVVDDSQLPKDRFSAERLKGVDSTLKIQPAKLEDSAVYLCASSLATRRNEQFFGPGTRLTVL.

The chain combines TRBV6-6 with TRBJ2-1; no firm D call. CDR3 length: 12 residues. Deletions cut 4 bases from V and 5 bases from J, with 6 bases between. The V gene's germline CDR1 is MNHNY and CDR2 SVGAGI (reference sequence). CDR3 region: CASSSRNNEQFF. Written as DNA, the CDR3 is TGTGCCAGCAGTTCCCGCAACAATGAGCAGTTCTTC.

This rearrangement joins TRBV4-2 to TRBJ1-1; no firm D call. Germline-derived CDR1 and CDR2 are LGHNA and YNFKEQ. CDR3 length equals 15 residues. The V and J ends lost 4 bases and 4 bases respectively, with 16 bases between them. CDR3 in DNA: TGTGCCAGCAGCCCCGACCGGGGTTGGATCACTGAAGCTTTCTTT. It specifies CASSPDRGWITEAFF.